This T cell receptor beta chain appears in the sequencing data of a study of regulatory T cells in long-lasting Graves disease. Study results and caveats: Relative to new patients (approximately 1,000), persistent patients exhibited greater sharing of public clonotypes (around 2,500).

Noted time point: newly diagnosed GD, antithyroid drugs for less than 3 months. PBMC RNA served as the TCR library source. A blood draw put around 9 milliliters of peripheral blood into EDTA tubes. This clonotype was recorded at least ten times. Its antigen is as yet unknown. This CDR3 spans 12 amino acids. Germline V lookup: CDR1 MNHEY, CDR2 SMNVEV (reference sequence). Trimming stripped 4 bases from V and 6 bases from J, with 9 bases between. According to the study, TCR beta libraries were built with iRepertoire HTBI primers and CDR3-region Arm-PCR. Via MiXCR, TCRdb re-called the multiplex PCR reads, giving one row per CDR3 protein. The sample includes under 300,000 distinct CDR3 sequences, about 19% seen only once; the top ten take over 11%.

The chain has TRBV27 and TRBJ1-1; no clear D. The source was peripheral blood mononuclear cells (PBMCs), collected at new diagnosis, from a patient treated with antithyroid drugs. This TCR came from a female donor with Graves disease. This CDR3 reads CASSSSIAEAFF. The CDR3 DNA sequence: TGTGCCAGCAGTTCCTCAATCGCTGAAGCTTTCTTT.